Described below is a single T cell receptor (beta chain) sequence and its context. Its antigen remains unknown. Before sequencing, viral peptide pools were used by the ViraFEST assay to expand antigen-specific CD4+ T cells. Researchers isolated CD4+ T cells once approximately eleven days of culture had elapsed. According to the study, vaccine recipients showed no prior SARS-CoV-2 infection and negative nucleocapsid antibodies. Each culture well received under 2.5 million PBMC. These cells were then cultured in IMDM with 7.5 to 10 IU/ml IL-2 and roughly 10 ug/ml peptides. The V end lost 2 bases, the J end lost 10 bases, and 14 bases lay between the germline ends. The CDR3 has 13 amino acids. CDR1 and CDR2 from the germline V gene are MNHEY and SVGEGT. Clones were sequenced by immunoSEQ multiplex PCR, and TCRdb holds only the in-frame ones, with some missing. The table shows around 79,000 clones, with 78% occurring only once.

This record belongs to a study of vaccination effects on CD4 cells after COVID-19. Overall study context: As their vaccination, participants received two doses of either BNT162b2 or mRNA-1273. Notes on the study in general: Clones of infection and vaccine origin contracted markedly late after vaccination. Of the vaccine-induced clones from healthy vaccinees, merely 1 of 255 recognized common cold coronaviruses as well.

The rearrangement links TRBV6-2 or TRBV6-3 to TRBJ1-2, with D tentatively TRBD1 (6 bases). The receptor comes from a human donor who received a COVID-19 vaccine. Sequencing used CD4+ T cells from PBMCs cultured with SARS-CoV-2 spike peptides, obtained before COVID-19 vaccination. The CDR3 here is CASSYRHREVYTF. The CDR3 DNA is TGTGCCAGCAGTTACAGGCACAGGGAAGTCTACACCTTC.